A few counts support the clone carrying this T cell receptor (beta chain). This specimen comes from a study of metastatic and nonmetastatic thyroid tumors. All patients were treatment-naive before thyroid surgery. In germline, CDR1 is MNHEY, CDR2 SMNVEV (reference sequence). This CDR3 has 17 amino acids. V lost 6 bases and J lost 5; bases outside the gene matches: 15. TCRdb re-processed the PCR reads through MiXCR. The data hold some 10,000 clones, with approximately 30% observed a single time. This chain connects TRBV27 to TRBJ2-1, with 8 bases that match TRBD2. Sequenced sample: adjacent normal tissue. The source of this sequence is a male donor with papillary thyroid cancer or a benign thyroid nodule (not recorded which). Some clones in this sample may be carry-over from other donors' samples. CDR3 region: CASSRTPAGAPHNEQFF. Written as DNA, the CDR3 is TGTGCCAGCAGCCGGACCCCAGCGGGAGCCCCCCACAATGAGCAGTTCTTC.